This note documents a single TCR beta chain sequence. What antigen it recognizes has not been identified. Per-base quality was not reported, and no clone a single base away is much larger than it. The donors were healthy, HIV-negative adults with no recently reported acute infections or vaccinations. Only Caucasian adults living in Nashville, Tennessee, USA were represented among the donors. CD4+ T cells were enriched through magnetic negative selection, after which naive cells were positively selected on CD45RA and the remaining negative fraction served as the memory subset. Blood was obtained by leukapheresis, after which PBMCs were separated by Ficoll-Histopaque density gradient centrifugation and cryopreserved in liquid nitrogen vapor phase. Purity and quantity of every magnetically sorted T cell population were checked by analytical flow cytometry. Genomic DNA was isolated from each sorted fraction and quantified by UV absorbance on a Nanodrop 2000c.

TCR CDR3 regions were amplified from genomic DNA by multiplex PCR using the deep immunoSEQ assay. Extracted genomic DNA from each cell subset was distributed evenly across all wells of several immunoSEQ 96-well plates, and each plate was treated as a replicate. For sorted subsets, approximately 210 ng genomic DNA, equal to tens of thousands of T cell genomes, was loaded into each replicate PCR. Purified libraries were measured with a Qubit 3.0 fluorometer, size-checked on a Bioanalyzer 2100, and measured again with the KAPA Library Quantification kit. A separate single-read 150-cycle Illumina NextSeq 550 flow cell was used to sequence each immunoSEQ 96-well plate. The published analysis was carried out like this. Because only junctional sequences without quality scores were contained in the immunoSEQ output, filtering matching that applied to full-length reads could not be performed. To assign V/J genes and CDR3, sequences were annotated against IMGT germline references using PyIR, a Python wrapper for IgBLAST v1.9. Any read was removed if the V/J assignment was weak (E-value above 1e-6), the CDR3 was missing, or the read contained stop codons, out-of-frame junctions, or ambiguous translated residues. A V3J clonotype was defined by an identical inferred V gene, J gene, and CDR3 amino acid sequence. To compute the percentage overlap between repertoires, the number of shared unique clonotypes was divided by the size of the smaller repertoire. Richness of each repertoire was evaluated using RTK rarefaction, the Chao1 estimator, and Recon v2.1 estimates of unobserved clonotypes. OLGA was used to compute generation probabilities for all TCRbeta clonotypes that the gDNA method yielded from a few donors. TCRdb stores this immuneACCESS table with in-frame sequences only. Part of the clones is absent; in the studies checked, under half of the shortfall reflects unresolved V genes, and no reason is known for the rest. That table furnishes V, J and clone size, whereas the DNA furnished D and trimming. Present in this sample are under 1,900,000 clones, less than 99% of which were seen just once. The ten largest clones represent 0.36% of the sample.

This sample stems from a study of shared clonotypes between healthy human individuals (dated by TCRdb to 2020 to 2022). Looking at the study overall: A couple of women and a few men aged 18 to 49 years were included in the cohort. Per donor, three plates each were used for CD4 naive and CD4 memory, two for CD8 naive, and one for CD8 memory. The study deeply sequenced blood TCR repertoires of about 5 healthy adults to estimate repertoire size and the extent of clonotype sharing between individuals. To increase sequencing depth and limit assay-specific biases, different laboratories used diverse techniques to prepare libraries and sequence TCR repertoires. Between about 0.85 and 9.5 billion PBMCs per donor were obtained by leukapheresis.

Results and caveats for the whole study, not just this receptor: Even with the large sequencing depth, rarefaction of the sorted-subset datasets indicated that sequencing was incomplete. Clonotypes shared by all four sorted-subset donors showed higher generation probabilities than non-shared clonotypes. Sampling was limited to blood, and TCR repertoires in tissue likely differ from TCR repertoires in blood. Naive subsets generally had larger estimated clonotype richness than memory subsets. Based on pairwise subsampling, the degree of clonotype sharing among donors was expected to be affected by sequencing depth. Across a handful of donors, about 5% of naive CD4, roughly 3.3% of naive CD8, around 2.5% of memory CD4, and about 0.4% of memory CD8 clonotypes were shared. The small number of donors limited the genetic and exposure-history diversity represented.

CDR3 length: 14 amino acids, cysteine to phenylalanine. The sequence is cut down to CDR3 DNA, 42 bases in frame from base 1. The germline V gene (reference sequence) yields GTSNPN for CDR1 and SVGIG for CDR2. The V and J ends are trimmed by 5 bases and 1 base, leaving 14 bases between them. The chain couples TRBV30 to TRBJ1-1; the D segment could be TRBD1, given 6 matching bases. The TCR originated in a man aged 30 to 45 in good health. Sequencing was performed on naive CD4+ T cells sorted from blood. This sample's cell subset or site label indicates: CD45RA+ positively selected. The nucleotide sequence reads TGTGCCTGGTCGGGGGCTCGCGGGAACACTGAAGCTTTCTTT. Translated, this is CAWSGARGNTEAFF.